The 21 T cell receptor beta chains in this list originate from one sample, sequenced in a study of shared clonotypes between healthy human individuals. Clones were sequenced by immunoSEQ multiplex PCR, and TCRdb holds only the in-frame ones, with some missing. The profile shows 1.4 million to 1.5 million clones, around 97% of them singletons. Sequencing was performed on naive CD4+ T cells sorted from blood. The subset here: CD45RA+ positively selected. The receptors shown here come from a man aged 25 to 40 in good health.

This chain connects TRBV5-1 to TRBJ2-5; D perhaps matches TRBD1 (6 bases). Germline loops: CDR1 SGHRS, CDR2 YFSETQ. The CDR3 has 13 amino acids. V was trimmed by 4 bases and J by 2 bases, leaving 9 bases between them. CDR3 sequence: CASSIQGQETQYF. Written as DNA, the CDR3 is TGCGCCAGCAGCATACAGGGACAAGAGACCCAGTACTTC.

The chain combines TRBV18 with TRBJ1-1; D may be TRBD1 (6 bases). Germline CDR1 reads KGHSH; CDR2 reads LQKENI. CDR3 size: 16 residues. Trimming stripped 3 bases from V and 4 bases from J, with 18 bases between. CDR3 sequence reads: CASSPILGAYPTEAFF. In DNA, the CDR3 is TGTGCCAGCTCACCGATCCTGGGGGCTTATCCCACTGAAGCTTTCTTT.

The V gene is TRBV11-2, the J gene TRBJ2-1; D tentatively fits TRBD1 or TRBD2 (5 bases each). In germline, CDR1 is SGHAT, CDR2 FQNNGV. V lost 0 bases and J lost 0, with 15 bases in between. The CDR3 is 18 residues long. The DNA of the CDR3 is TGTGCCAGCAGCTTAGATATAGCCGGGGCACTCTCCTACAATGAGCAGTTCTTC. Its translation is CASSLDIAGALSYNEQFF.

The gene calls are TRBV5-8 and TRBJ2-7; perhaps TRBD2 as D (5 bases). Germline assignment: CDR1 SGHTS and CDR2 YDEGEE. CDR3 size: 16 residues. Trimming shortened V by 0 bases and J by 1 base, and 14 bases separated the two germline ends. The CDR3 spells CASSLDAEGGSYEQYF. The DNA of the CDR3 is TGTGCCAGCAGCTTGGATGCAGAGGGCGGATCCTACGAGCAGTACTTC.

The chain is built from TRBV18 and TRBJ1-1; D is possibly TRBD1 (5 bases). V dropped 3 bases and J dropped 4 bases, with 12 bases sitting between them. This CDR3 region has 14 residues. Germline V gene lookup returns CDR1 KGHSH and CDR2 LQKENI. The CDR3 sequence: CASSPPGRGTEAFF. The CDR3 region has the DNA TGTGCCAGCTCACCCCCAGGGCGGGGCACTGAAGCTTTCTTT.

CDR3 loop: CASSTGTGQETQYF. The CDR3 bases are TGTGCCAGCAGCACAGGGACAGGGCAAGAGACCCAGTACTTC. The V and J genes are TRBV7-3 and TRBJ2-5, with 9 nucleotides matching TRBD1. Germline loops: CDR1 SGHTA, CDR2 FQGTGA. There are 14 residues in the CDR3. With V trimmed by 5 bases and J by 2 bases, 3 bases remained unmatched.

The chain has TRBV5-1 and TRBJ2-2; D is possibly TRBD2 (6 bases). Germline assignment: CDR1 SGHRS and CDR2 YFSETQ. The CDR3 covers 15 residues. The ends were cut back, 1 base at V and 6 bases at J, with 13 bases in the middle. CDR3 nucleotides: TGCGCCAGCAGCTTGCGCGGGATGGAAGCCGGGGAGCTGTTTTTT. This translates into CASSLRGMEAGELFF.

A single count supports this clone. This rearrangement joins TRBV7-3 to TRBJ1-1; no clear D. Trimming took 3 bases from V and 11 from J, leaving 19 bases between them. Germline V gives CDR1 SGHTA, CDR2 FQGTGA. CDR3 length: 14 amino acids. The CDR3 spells CASSFRPLGGAAFF. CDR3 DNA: TGTGCCAGCAGCTTCCGACCCTTAGGTGGTGCTGCTTTCTTT.

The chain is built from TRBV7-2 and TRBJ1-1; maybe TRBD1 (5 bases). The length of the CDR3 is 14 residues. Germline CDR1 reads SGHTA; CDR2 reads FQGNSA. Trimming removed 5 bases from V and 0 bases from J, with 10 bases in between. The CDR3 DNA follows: TGTGCCAGCAGCGCCGACAGCCTGAACACTGAAGCTTTCTTT. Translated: CASSADSLNTEAFF.

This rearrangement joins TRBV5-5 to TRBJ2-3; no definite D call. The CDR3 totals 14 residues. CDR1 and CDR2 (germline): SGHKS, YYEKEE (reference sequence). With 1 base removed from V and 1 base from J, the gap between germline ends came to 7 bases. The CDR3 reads CASSLSPGTDTQYF. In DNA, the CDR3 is TGTGCCAGCAGCTTGAGCCCTGGCACAGATACGCAGTATTTT.

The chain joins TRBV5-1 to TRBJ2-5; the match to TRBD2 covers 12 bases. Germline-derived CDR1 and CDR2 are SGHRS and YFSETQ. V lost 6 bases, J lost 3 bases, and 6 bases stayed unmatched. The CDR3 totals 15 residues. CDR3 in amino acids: CASTRTSGIEETQYF. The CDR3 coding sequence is TGCGCCAGCACAAGGACTAGCGGGATTGAAGAGACCCAGTACTTC. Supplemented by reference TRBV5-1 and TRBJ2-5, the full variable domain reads KAGVTQTPRYLIKTRGQQVTLSCSPISGHRSVSWYQQTPGQGLQFLFEYFSETQRNKGNFPGRFSGRQFSNSRSEMNVSTLELGDSALYLCASTRTSGIEETQYFGPGTRLLVL.

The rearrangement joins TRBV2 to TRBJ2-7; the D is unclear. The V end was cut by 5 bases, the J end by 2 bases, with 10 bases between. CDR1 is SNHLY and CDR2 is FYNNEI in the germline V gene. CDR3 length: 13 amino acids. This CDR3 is CASSFDRAYEQYF. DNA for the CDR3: TGTGCCAGCAGTTTCGACCGAGCCTACGAGCAGTACTTC.

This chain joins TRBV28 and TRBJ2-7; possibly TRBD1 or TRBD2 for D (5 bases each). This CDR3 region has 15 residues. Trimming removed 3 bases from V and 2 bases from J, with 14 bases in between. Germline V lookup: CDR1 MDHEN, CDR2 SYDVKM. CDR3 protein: CASSFPGRQPYEQYF. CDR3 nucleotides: TGTGCCAGCAGTTTCCCGGGACGCCAACCCTACGAGCAGTACTTC. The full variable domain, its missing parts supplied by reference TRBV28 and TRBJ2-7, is DVKVTQSSRYLVKRTGEKVFLECVQDMDHENMFWYRQDPGLGLRLIYFSYDVKMKEKGDIPEGYSVSREKKERFSLILESASTNQTSMYLCASSFPGRQPYEQYFGPGTRLTVT.

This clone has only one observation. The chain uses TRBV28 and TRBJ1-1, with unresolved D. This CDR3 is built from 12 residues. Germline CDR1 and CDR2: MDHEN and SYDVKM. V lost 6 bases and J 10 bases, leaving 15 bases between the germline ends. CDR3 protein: CASSRSDGVAFF. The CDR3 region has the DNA TGTGCCAGCAGCAGATCCGACGGTGTAGCTTTCTTT.

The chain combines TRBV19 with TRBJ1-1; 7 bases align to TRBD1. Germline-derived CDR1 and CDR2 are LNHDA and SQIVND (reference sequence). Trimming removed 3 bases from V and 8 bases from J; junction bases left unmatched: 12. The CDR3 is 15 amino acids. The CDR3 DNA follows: TGTGCCAGTAGTATGGGGGGACAGAGAATTTTAGAAGCTTTCTTT. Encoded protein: CASSMGGQRILEAFF.

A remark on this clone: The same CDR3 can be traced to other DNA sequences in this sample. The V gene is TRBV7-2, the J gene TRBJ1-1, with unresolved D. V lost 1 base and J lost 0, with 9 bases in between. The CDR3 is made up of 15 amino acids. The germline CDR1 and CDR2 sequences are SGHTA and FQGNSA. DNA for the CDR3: TGTGCCAGCAGCTTAGGGGTGGGCATGAACACTGAAGCTTTCTTT. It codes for CASSLGVGMNTEAFF.

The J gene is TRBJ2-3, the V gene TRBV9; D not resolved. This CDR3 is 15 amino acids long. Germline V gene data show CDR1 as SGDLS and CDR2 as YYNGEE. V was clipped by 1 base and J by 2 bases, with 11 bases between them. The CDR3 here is CASSVQSKPTDTQYF. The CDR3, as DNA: TGTGCCAGCAGCGTACAGTCAAAACCCACAGATACGCAGTATTTT.

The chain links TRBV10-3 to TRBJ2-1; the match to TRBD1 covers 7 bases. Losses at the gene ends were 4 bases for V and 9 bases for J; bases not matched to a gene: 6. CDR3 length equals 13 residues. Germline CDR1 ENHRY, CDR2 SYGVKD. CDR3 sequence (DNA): TGTGCCATCAGTGGTGAGGGGGCTGGTGAGCAGTTCTTC. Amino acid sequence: CAISGEGAGEQFF.

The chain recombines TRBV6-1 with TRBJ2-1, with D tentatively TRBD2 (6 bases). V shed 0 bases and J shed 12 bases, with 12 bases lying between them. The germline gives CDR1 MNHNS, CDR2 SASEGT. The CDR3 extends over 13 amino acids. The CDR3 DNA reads TGTGCCAGCAGTGAAGCGCTTGGGAGGTCGCAGTTCTTC. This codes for CASSEALGRSQFF.

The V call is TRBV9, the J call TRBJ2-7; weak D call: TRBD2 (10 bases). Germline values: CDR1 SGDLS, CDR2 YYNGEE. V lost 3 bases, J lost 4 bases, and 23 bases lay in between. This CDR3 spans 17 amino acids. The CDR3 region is CASSADRGASGRYEQYF. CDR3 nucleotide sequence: TGTGCCAGCAGCGCCGACAGGGGGGCTAGCGGGAGATACGAGCAGTACTTC.

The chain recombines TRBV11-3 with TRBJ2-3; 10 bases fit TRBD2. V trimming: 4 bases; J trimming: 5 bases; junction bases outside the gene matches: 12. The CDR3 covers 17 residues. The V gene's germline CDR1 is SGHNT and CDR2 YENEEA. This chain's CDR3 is CASSSRTAGGPEDTQYF. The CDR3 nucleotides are TGTGCCAGCAGCTCCCGAACAGCGGGAGGGCCTGAAGATACGCAGTATTTT.